This T cell receptor (beta chain) was identified during a study of control samples from healthy donors and cancer patients. The germline gives CDR1 LNHNV, CDR2 YYDKDF (reference sequence). The trim removed 1 base at V and 0 bases at J, leaving 2 bases unmatched. The CDR3 contains 16 residues. The data were produced by immunoSEQ multiplex PCR, yet TCRdb's version contains in-frame clones alone and is incomplete. This table has 100,000 to 110,000 clones, more than 85% appearing once. The sample consisted of blood. The gene calls are TRBV15 and TRBJ1-4, with 7 bases identical to TRBD1. The TCR originated in a woman aged 45-60 years in good health. The chain's CDR3 is CATSRGDSPTNEKLFF. Written as DNA, the CDR3 is TGTGCCACCAGCAGAGGGGACAGTCCAACTAATGAAAAACTGTTTTTT. Using reference TRBV15 and TRBJ1-4 for the parts outside the CDR3, the full variable domain is DAMVIQNPRYQVTQFGKPVTLSCSQTLNHNVMYWYQQKSSQAPKLLFHYYDKDFNNEADTPDNFQSRRPNTSFCFLDIRSPGLGDTAMYLCATSRGDSPTNEKLFFGSGTQLSVL.